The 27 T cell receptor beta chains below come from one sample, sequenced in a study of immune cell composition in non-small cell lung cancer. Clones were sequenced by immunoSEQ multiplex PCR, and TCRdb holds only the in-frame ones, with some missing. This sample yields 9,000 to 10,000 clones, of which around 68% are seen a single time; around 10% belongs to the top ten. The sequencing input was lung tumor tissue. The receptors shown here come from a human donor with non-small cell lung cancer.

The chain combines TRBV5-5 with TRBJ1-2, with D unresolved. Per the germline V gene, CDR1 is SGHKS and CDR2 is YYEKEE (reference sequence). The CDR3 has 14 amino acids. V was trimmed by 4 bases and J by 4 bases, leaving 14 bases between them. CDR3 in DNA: TGTGCCAGCAGCACCCCCGGGAGAATCTATGGCTACACCTTC. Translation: CASSTPGRIYGYTF. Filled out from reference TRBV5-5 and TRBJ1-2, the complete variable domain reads DAGVTQSPTHLIKTRGQQVTLRCSPISGHKSVSWYQQVLGQGPQFIFQYYEKEERGRGNFPDRFSARQFPNYSSELNVNALLLGDSALYLCASSTPGRIYGYTFGSGTRLTVV.

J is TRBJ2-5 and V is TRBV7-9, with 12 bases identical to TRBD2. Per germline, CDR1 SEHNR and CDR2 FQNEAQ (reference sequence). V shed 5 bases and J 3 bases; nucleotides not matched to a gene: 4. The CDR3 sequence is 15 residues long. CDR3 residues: CASSHGLAGKETQYF. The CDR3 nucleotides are TGTGCCAGCAGCCACGGACTAGCGGGGAAAGAGACCCAGTACTTC.

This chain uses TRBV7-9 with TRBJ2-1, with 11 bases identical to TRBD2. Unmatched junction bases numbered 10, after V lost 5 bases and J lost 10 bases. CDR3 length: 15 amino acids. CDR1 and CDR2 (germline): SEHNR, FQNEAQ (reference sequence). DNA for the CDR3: TGTGCCAGCAGCGTACTAGCGGGGGCCTCCAGGGAGCAGTTCTTC. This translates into CASSVLAGASREQFF. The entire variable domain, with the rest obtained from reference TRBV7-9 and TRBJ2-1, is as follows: DTGVSQNPRHKITKRGQNVTFRCDPISEHNRLYWYRQTLGQGPEFLTYFQNEAQLEKSRLLSDRFSAERPKGSFSTLEIQRTEQGDSAMYLCASSVLAGASREQFFGPGTRLTVL.

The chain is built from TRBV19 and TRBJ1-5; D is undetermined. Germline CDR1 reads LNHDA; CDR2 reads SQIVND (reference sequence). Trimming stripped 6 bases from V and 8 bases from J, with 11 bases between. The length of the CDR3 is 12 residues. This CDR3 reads CASSPLLEPQHF. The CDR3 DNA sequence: TGTGCCAGTAGCCCGCTTCTGGAGCCCCAGCATTTT.

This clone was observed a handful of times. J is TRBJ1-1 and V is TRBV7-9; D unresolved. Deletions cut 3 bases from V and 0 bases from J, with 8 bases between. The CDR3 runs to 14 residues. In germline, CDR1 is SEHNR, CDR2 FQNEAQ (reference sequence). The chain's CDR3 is CASSFGRMNTEAFF. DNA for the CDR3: TGTGCCAGCAGCTTTGGACGGATGAACACTGAAGCTTTCTTT.

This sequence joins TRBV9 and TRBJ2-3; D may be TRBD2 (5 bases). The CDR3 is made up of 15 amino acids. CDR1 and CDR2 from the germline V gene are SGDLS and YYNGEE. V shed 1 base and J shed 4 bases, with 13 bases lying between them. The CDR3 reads CASSVTGIQADTQYF. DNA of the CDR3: TGTGCCAGCAGCGTAACCGGGATTCAAGCAGATACGCAGTATTTT.

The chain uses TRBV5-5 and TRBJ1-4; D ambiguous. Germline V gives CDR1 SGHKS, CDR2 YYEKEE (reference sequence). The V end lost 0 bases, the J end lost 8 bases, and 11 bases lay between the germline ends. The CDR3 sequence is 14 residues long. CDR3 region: CASSLAGWGEKLFF. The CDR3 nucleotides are TGTGCCAGCAGCTTGGCCGGGTGGGGAGAAAAACTGTTTTTT.

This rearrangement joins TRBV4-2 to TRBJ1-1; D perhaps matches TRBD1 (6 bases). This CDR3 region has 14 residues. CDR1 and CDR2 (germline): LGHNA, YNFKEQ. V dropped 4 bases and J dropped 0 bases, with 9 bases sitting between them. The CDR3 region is CASSLAGVNTEAFF. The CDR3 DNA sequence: TGTGCCAGCAGCCTCGCAGGGGTGAACACTGAAGCTTTCTTT.

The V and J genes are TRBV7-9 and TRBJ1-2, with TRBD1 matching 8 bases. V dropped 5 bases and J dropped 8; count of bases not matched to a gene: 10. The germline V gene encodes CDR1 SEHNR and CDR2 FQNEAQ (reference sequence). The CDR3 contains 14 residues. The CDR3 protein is CASSVRQGSEGYTF. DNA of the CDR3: TGTGCCAGCAGCGTAAGACAGGGGTCAGAAGGCTACACCTTC.

CDR3 DNA sequence: TGCGCCAGCAGCCAAAGCTCTAGCGGGGGGGGCGAGACCCAGTACTTC. It translates to CASSQSSSGGGETQYF. The V and J genes are TRBV4-3 and TRBJ2-5, with TRBD2 matching 12 bases. This CDR3 is built from 16 residues. The ends lost 2 bases at V and 5 bases at J; junction bases unmatched: 6. Germline V gene lookup returns CDR1 LGHNA and CDR2 YSLEER.

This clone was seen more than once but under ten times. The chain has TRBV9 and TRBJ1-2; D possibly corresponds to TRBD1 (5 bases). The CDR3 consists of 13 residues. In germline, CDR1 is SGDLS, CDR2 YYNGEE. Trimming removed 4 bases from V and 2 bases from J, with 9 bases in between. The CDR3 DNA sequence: TGTGCCAGCAGCCCGACAGCAAACTATGGCTACACCTTC. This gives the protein CASSPTANYGYTF.

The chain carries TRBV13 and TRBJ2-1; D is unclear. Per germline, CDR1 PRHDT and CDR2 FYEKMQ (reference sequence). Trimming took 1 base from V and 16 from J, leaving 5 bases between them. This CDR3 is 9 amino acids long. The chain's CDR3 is CASSLAEFF. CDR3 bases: TGTGCCAGCAGCTTAGCCGAATTCTTC.

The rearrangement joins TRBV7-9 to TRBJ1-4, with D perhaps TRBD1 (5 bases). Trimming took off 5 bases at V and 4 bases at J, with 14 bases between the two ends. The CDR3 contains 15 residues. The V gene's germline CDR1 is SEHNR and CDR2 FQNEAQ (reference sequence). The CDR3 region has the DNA TGTGCCAGCAGCCGAATCGGTGACAGTAATGAAAAACTGTTTTTT. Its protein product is CASSRIGDSNEKLFF.

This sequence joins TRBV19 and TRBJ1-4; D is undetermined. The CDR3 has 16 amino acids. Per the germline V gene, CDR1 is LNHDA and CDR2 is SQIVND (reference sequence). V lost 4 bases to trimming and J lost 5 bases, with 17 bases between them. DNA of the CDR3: TGTGCCAGTAGTACCGATTCGGGGAGCAACAATGAAAAACTGTTTTTT. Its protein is CASSTDSGSNNEKLFF.

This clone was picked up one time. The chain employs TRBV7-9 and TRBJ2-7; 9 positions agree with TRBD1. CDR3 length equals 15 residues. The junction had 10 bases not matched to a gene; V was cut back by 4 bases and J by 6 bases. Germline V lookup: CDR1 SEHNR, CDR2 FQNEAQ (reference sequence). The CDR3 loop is CASSSLRDRDGEQYF. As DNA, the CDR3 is TGTGCCAGCAGCTCTCTTCGGGACAGGGATGGCGAGCAGTACTTC.

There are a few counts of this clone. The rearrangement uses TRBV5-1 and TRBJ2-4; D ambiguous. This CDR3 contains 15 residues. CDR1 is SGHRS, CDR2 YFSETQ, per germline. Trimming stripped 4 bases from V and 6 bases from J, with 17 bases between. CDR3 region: CASSPDPGNANIQYF. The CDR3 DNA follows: TGCGCCAGCAGCCCCGACCCTGGAAATGCAAACATTCAGTACTTC.

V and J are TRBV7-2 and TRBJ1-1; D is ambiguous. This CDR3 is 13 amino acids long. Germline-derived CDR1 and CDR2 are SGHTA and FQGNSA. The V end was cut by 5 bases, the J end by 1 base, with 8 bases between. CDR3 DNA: TGTGCCAGCAGCATCGGCCAGAACACTGAAGCTTTCTTT. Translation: CASSIGQNTEAFF.

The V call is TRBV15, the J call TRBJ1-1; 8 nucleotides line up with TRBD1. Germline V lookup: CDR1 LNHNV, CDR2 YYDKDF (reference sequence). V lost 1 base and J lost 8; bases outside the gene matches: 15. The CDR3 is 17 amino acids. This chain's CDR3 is CATSRGNSGGDRLEAFF. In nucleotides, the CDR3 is TGTGCCACCAGCAGAGGGAACTCAGGGGGCGATCGGTTGGAAGCTTTCTTT. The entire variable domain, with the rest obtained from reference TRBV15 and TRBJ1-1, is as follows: DAMVIQNPRYQVTQFGKPVTLSCSQTLNHNVMYWYQQKSSQAPKLLFHYYDKDFNNEADTPDNFQSRRPNTSFCFLDIRSPGLGDTAMYLCATSRGNSGGDRLEAFFGQGTRLTVV.

The DNA for the CDR3 is TGTGCCAGCAGCTGGAGTTTGGCAGGGGGCGGCAATCAGCCCCAGCATTTT. Translated: CASSWSLAGGGNQPQHF. The chain links TRBV5-5 to TRBJ1-5, with 8 bases that match TRBD1. The germline CDR1 and CDR2 sequences are SGHKS and YYEKEE (reference sequence). With V trimmed by 3 bases and J by 2 bases, 10 bases remained unmatched. The CDR3 sequence is 17 residues long.

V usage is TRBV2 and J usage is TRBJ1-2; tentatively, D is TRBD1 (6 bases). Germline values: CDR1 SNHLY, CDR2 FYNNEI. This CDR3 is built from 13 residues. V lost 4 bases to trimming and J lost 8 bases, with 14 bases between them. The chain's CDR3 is CASSVVGGWGYTF. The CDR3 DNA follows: TGTGCCAGCAGTGTTGTCGGGGGCTGGGGCTACACCTTC.

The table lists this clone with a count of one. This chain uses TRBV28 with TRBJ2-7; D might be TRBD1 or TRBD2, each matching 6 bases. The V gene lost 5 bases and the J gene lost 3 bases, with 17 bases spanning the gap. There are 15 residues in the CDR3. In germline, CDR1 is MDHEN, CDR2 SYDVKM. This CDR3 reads CASSTSGARVYEQYF. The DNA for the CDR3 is TGTGCCAGCAGTACCTCGGGGGCGAGGGTCTACGAGCAGTACTTC.

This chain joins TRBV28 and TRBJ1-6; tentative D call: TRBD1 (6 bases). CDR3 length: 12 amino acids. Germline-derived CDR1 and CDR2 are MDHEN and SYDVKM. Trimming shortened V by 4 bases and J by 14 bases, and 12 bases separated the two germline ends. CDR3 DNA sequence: TGTGCCAGCAGTTGGAACAGGGAGGCCCTCCACTTT. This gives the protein CASSWNREALHF.

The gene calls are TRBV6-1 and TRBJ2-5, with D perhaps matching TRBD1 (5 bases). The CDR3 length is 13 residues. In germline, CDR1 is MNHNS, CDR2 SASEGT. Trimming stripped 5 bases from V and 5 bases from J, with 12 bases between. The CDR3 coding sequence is TGTGCCAGCAGTTTAAGGGGTAGGGAGACCCAGTACTTC. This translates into CASSLRGRETQYF.

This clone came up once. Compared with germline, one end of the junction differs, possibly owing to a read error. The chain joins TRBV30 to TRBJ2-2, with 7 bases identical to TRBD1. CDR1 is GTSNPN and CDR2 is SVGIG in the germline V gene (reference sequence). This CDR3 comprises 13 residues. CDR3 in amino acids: CTWETGETGELFF. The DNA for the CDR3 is TGTACCTGGGAAACAGGGGAAACCGGGGAGCTGTTTTTT.

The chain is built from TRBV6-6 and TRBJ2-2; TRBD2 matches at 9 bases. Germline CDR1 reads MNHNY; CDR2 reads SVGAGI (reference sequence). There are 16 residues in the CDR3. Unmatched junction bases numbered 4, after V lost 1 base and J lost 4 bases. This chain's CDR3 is CASSYLAGDSTGELFF. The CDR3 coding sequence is TGTGCCAGCAGTTACTTAGCGGGGGACTCCACCGGGGAGCTGTTTTTT.

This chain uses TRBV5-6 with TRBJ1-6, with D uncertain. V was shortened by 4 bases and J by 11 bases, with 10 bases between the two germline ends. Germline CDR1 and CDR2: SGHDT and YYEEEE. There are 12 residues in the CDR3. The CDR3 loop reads CASSLGVAPLHF. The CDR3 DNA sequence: TGTGCCAGCAGCCTGGGAGTTGCACCCCTCCACTTT.

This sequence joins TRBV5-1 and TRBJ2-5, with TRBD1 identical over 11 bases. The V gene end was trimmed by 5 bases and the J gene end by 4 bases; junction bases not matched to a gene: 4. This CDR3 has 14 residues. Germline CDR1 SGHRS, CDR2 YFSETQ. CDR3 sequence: CASRSGTGGETQYF. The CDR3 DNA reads TGCGCCAGCAGATCCGGGACAGGGGGAGAGACCCAGTACTTC.